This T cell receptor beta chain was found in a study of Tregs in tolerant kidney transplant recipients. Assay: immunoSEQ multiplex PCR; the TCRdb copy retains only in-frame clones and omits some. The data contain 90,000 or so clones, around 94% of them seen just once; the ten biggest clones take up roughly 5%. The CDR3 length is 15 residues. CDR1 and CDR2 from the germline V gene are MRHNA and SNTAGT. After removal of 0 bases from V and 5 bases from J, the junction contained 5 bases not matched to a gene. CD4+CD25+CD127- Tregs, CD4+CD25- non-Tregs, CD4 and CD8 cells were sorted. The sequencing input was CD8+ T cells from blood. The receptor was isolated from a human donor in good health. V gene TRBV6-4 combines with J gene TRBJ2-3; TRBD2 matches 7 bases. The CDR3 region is CASSDSAGSLDTQYF. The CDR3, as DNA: TGTGCCAGCAGTGACTCAGCGGGATCTTTAGATACGCAGTATTTT.